This is a list of T cell receptor beta chains from one sample in a study of identical twins. A single record per CDR3 protein comes from TCRdb applying MiXCR to the 5' RACE reads. The sample has 550,000 to 800,000 distinct CDR3 sequences, around 7.5% seen once. The same data also went into a second study, on yellow fever vaccine responses in identical twins.

The sequenced sample was PBMCs. All receptors come from a woman between 18 and 30 years old in good health. Each CDR3 is given with its conserved first and last residue. The D gene is left open where the match is weak. A clone size is listed for some rows: how often the clone was seen (once, few, many), or a class if it is expanded.

CDR3aa	CDR3nt	v_gene	d_gene	abundance	j_gene
CASSSLVPGQGKVSYEQYF	TGTGCCAGCAGTTCCCTGGTCCCGGGACAGGGGAAAGTCTCCTACGAGCAGTACTTC	TRBV28	TRBD1	-	TRBJ2-7
CASSPSGAGNQPQHF	TGTGCCAGCAGCCCGAGCGGGGCAGGCAATCAGCCCCAGCATTTT	TRBV6-1	-	few	TRBJ1-5
CASSQDFSGVAYNEQFF	TGTGCCAGCAGCCAAGACTTTAGCGGGGTAGCCTACAATGAGCAGTTCTTC	TRBV4-2	TRBD2	-	TRBJ2-1
CASTGQGSFGNTIYF	TGTGCCAGCACCGGACAGGGGAGTTTTGGAAACACCATATATTTT	TRBV7-9	TRBD1	few	TRBJ1-3
CASSEAGGRVQETQYF	TGTGCCAGCAGTGAAGCGGGCGGGAGGGTACAAGAGACCCAGTACTTC	TRBV2	TRBD2	-	TRBJ2-5
CASGFGQDYNEQFF	TGTGCTAGTGGTTTCGGACAGGACTACAATGAGCAGTTCTTC	TRBV12-5	TRBD1	few	TRBJ2-1
CASSLPSGTTATGELFF	TGTGCCAGCAGCCTTCCCTCGGGGACAACGGCCACCGGGGAGCTGTTTTTT	TRBV5-6	-	many	TRBJ2-2
CASSMTSAIPWNEQFF	TGTGCCAGCAGTATGACTAGCGCGATCCCGTGGAATGAGCAGTTCTTC	TRBV12-3/TRBV12-4	TRBD2	-	TRBJ2-1
CASATQQHTEAFF	TGTGCCAGCGCCACACAGCAACACACTGAAGCTTTCTTT	TRBV11-3	-	few	TRBJ1-1
CATSVAGGSFTDTQYF	TGTGCCACCAGCGTAGCGGGGGGCTCCTTCACAGATACGCAGTATTTT	TRBV15	TRBD2	-	TRBJ2-3
CASRPAPGSPLHF	TGTGCCAGCAGACCGGCTCCAGGGTCACCCCTCCACTTT	TRBV6-1	-	few	TRBJ1-6
CASSVDGGRWEDTQYF	TGTGCCAGCAGCGTAGATGGAGGGAGGTGGGAAGATACGCAGTATTTT	TRBV9	-	few	TRBJ2-3
CATLLEGRDTGELFF	TGTGCCACCTTATTGGAGGGCCGGGACACCGGGGAGCTGTTTTTT	TRBV10-3	-	few	TRBJ2-2
CSARVRTSGEQYF	TGCAGTGCTAGAGTGCGGACTTCAGGCGAGCAGTACTTC	TRBV20-1	-	-	TRBJ2-7
CASSQVRLAGGSTDTQYF	TGCGCCAGCAGCCAAGTCCGGTTAGCGGGGGGTAGCACAGATACGCAGTATTTT	TRBV4-1	TRBD2	few	TRBJ2-3
CASSYKTGVGTGELFF	TGTGCCAGCAGTTACAAGACAGGGGTGGGCACCGGGGAGCTGTTTTTT	TRBV6-5	TRBD1	-	TRBJ2-2
CASSHAQAGGATDTQYF	TGTGCCAGCAGCCATGCCCAAGCGGGAGGCGCGACAGATACGCAGTATTTT	TRBV3-1	TRBD2	many	TRBJ2-3
CASSLDRTGAF	TGTGCCAGCAGCCTAGACCGGACAGGGGCCTTC	TRBV7-9	TRBD1	-	TRBJ1-2
CASSPGTGWYNEQFF	TGTGCCAGCAGCCCGGGGACAGGGTGGTACAATGAGCAGTTCTTC	TRBV7-3	TRBD1	-	TRBJ2-1
CASSYSPPHPTGINKNIQYF	TGTGCCAGCAGTTACTCCCCGCCGCACCCGACAGGGATCAACAAAAACATTCAGTACTTC	TRBV6-2/TRBV6-3	TRBD1	-	TRBJ2-4